The rows below give T cell receptor beta chains drawn from one sample of a study of T cell responses to AZD1222 COVID-19 vaccine. TCRdb's table, derived via immunoSEQ multiplex PCR, lists solely in-frame clones and lacks some. The repertoire consists of around 100,000 clones, with about 91% occurring once and the leading ten covering about 6.5%. The specimen comprised peripheral blood, sampled 28 days after the second AZD1222 dose. These receptors were taken from an adult who received the AZD1222 COVID-19 vaccine. CDR3s include the opening cysteine and the closing phenylalanine or tryptophan. Fields, in order: V gene, J gene, D gene, clone size, CDR3 protein, CDR3 DNA. The D gene is left open where the match is weak. A row's size may be missing; if present it is once, few, many or a size class.

>TRBV11-2|TRBJ2-7|NA|NA
CASSLVETFPYEQYF
TGTGCCAGCAGCTTAGTGGAGACATTCCCATACGAGCAGTACTTC
>TRBV27|TRBJ1-6|TRBD1|once
CASSTRQGNSPLHF
TGTGCCAGCAGTACAAGACAGGGCAATTCACCCCTCCACTTT
>TRBV19|TRBJ1-2|TRBD1|NA
CASSFGTAYGYTF
TGTGCCAGTAGCTTCGGGACAGCCTATGGCTACACCTTC
>TRBV9|TRBJ1-2|NA|few
CASSPPTVPYGYTF
TGTGCCAGCAGCCCACCGACAGTCCCCTATGGCTACACCTTC
>TRBV7-2|TRBJ2-7|TRBD2|NA
CASSLAAGSTYEQYF
TGTGCCAGCAGCTTAGCAGCGGGGAGCACCTACGAGCAGTACTTC
>TRBV18|TRBJ1-3|TRBD1|NA
CASSAGQGTAGNTIYF
TGTGCCAGCTCAGCTGGACAGGGAACCGCTGGAAACACCATATATTTT
>TRBV15|TRBJ2-1|NA|NA
CATSRDSRRDEQFF
TGTGCCACCAGCAGAGATTCTCGGCGCGATGAGCAGTTCTTC
>TRBV27|TRBJ2-3|TRBD2|NA
CASRERDGTDTQYF
TGTGCCAGCAGAGAGCGGGACGGCACAGATACGCAGTATTTT
>TRBV19|TRBJ2-2|TRBD1|NA
CASSDRTNTGELFF
TGTGCCAGCTCGGACAGGACGAACACCGGGGAGCTGTTTTTT
>TRBV5-6|TRBJ2-4|NA|NA
CASSFRSNLAKNIQYF
TGTGCCAGCAGCTTCAGGTCAAACTTAGCCAAAAACATTCAGTACTTC
>TRBV9|TRBJ1-4|NA|few
CASSVAADSKLFF
TGTGCCAGCAGCGTAGCGGCTGACTCCAAACTGTTTTTT
>TRBV15|TRBJ1-4|TRBD1|NA
CATSRQGDNEKLFF
TGTGCCACCAGCAGACAGGGGGACAATGAAAAACTGTTTTTT
>TRBV5-1|TRBJ2-1|NA|NA
CASSLASNEQFF
TGCGCCAGCAGCTTGGCCTCCAATGAGCAGTTCTTC
>TRBV5-1|TRBJ2-5|TRBD2|NA
CASSSSPGGQETQYF
TGCGCCAGCAGTTCCTCCCCGGGGGGCCAAGAGACCCAGTACTTC
>TRBV27|TRBJ1-5|NA|NA
CASSLTSDQPQHF
TGTGCCAGCAGTTTAACGTCGGATCAGCCCCAGCATTTT
>TRBV11-1|TRBJ1-1|NA|once
CASSFGAIRTEAFF
TGTGCCAGCAGCTTTGGAGCAATACGCACTGAAGCTTTCTTT
>TRBV7-9|TRBJ1-5|NA|NA
CASSPTGLGGNQPQHF
TGTGCCAGCAGCCCAACAGGGTTGGGCGGGAATCAGCCCCAGCATTTT
>TRBV7-8|TRBJ2-5|NA|NA
CASSLAGDRLETQYF
TGTGCCAGCAGCTTAGCGGGCGACAGGCTAGAGACCCAGTACTTC
>TRBV2|TRBJ2-1|NA|NA
CASSDTMNGGNEQFF
TGTGCCAGCAGTGATACCATGAATGGGGGAAATGAGCAGTTCTTC
>TRBV4-3|TRBJ1-2|NA|NA
CASSQDVPRWGAYGYTF
TGCGCCAGCAGCCAAGACGTTCCCCGGTGGGGGGCTTATGGCTACACCTTC
>TRBV11-2|TRBJ2-5|NA|once
CASSLSYSQETQYF
TGTGCCAGCAGCTTATCGTACAGCCAAGAGACCCAGTACTTC
>TRBV7-2|TRBJ1-1|NA|NA
CASSLGWGGDTEAFF
TGTGCCAGCAGCTTAGGATGGGGGGGGGACACTGAAGCTTTCTTT
>TRBV19|TRBJ1-4|NA|NA
CASSIPGEKLFF
TGTGCCAGTAGTATTCCTGGTGAAAAACTGTTTTTT
>TRBV20-1|TRBJ1-4|NA|NA
CSASNMVATNEKLFF
TGCAGTGCTAGTAACATGGTAGCGACTAATGAAAAACTGTTTTTT
>TRBV10-3|TRBJ2-7|TRBD1|NA
CAISESGQGAYEQYF
TGTGCCATCAGTGAGTCTGGGCAGGGGGCCTACGAGCAGTACTTC
>TRBV6-5|TRBJ2-2|TRBD1|NA
CAISGQGGIGELFF
TGTGCCATTTCGGGACAGGGAGGAATCGGGGAGCTGTTTTTT